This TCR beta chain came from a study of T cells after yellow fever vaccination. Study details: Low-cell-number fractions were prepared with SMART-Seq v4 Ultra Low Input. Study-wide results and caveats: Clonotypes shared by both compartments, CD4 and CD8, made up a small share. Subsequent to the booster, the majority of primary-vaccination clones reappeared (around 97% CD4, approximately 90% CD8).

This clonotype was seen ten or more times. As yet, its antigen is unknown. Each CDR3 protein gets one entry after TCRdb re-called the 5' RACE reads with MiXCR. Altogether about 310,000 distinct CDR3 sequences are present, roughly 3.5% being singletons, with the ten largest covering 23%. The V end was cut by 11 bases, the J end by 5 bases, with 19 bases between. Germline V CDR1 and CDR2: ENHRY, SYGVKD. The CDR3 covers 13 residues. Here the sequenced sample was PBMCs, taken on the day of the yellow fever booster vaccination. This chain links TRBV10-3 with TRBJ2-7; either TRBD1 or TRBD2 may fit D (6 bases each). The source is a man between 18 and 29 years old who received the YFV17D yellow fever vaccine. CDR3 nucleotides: TGTGCCGCCGGCGGCCAGGGGAGGCACGAGCAGTACTTC. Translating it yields CAAGGQGRHEQYF.